This T cell receptor beta chain appears in the sequencing data of a study of CD8 T cell repertoires and HIV-1 epitope variants. CDR1 is KGHSY, CDR2 FQNENV, per germline. This CDR3 is 15 amino acids long. The ends lost 3 bases at V and 6 bases at J; junction bases unmatched: 4. Concerning this clone itself: Its target is unknown.

Data came from immunoSEQ multiplex PCR; TCRdb stores just in-frame clones and leaves some out. The profile covers about 4,900 clones, with about 70% appearing a single time and roughly 44% taken by the ten largest. This chain links TRBV16 with TRBJ2-1; 11 bases line up with TRBD2. The sequence was obtained from a male donor with HIV. Sequencing was done on a sample of cultured CD8+ T cells derived from PBMCs. The DNA for the CDR3 is TGTGCCAGCAGCCAGGGGACTAGCGGAGCCAATGAGCAGTTCTTC. Residues: CASSQGTSGANEQFF.